These 15 T cell receptor beta chains were all obtained from the same sample, sequenced in a study of shared clonotypes between healthy human individuals. TCRdb's table, derived via immunoSEQ multiplex PCR, lists solely in-frame clones and lacks some. The data show 850,000 to 1,200,000 clones, 70% to 80% seen once. Sequenced sample: memory CD4+ T cells sorted from blood. Described subset: CD45RA-negative fraction. The receptor set was obtained from a man aged 18 to 30 in good health.

The chain joins TRBV5-1 to TRBJ2-5; D is perhaps TRBD2 (6 bases). This CDR3 region has 15 residues. V was pared by 0 bases and J by 5 bases, with 14 bases between. From germline, CDR1 is SGHRS and CDR2 YFSETQ. CDR3 sequence (DNA): TGCGCCAGCAGCTTGGCCGCTAGCGTCGCGGAGACCCAGTACTTC. It translates to CASSLAASVAETQYF.

This clone was seen only a few times. The chain couples TRBV6-5 to TRBJ1-6; D is unclear. The CDR3 extends over 14 amino acids. Trimming took off 4 bases at V and 15 bases at J, with 19 bases between the two ends. The V gene's germline CDR1 is MNHEY and CDR2 SVGAGI. The chain's CDR3 is CASSSLTALMLLHF. CDR3 in DNA: TGTGCCAGCAGTTCCCTTACAGCCCTGATGCTCCTCCACTTT.

This sequence joins TRBV2 and TRBJ2-5; 10 bases align to TRBD1. With V trimmed by 5 bases and J by 4 bases, 7 bases remained unmatched. This CDR3 is 15 amino acids long. Germline loops: CDR1 SNHLY, CDR2 FYNNEI. CDR3 amino acids: CASSFDRGRGETQYF. Written as DNA, the CDR3 is TGTGCCAGCAGTTTCGACAGGGGGCGGGGAGAGACCCAGTACTTC.

The V and J genes are TRBV19 and TRBJ1-5; 8 bases fit TRBD1. The CDR3 is 16 residues long. The ends lost 4 bases at V and 9 bases at J; junction bases unmatched: 14. Germline CDR1 LNHDA, CDR2 SQIVND (reference sequence). This CDR3 is CASSTSIQGAPRPQHF. CDR3 sequence (DNA): TGTGCCAGTAGTACGAGTATTCAGGGGGCCCCGCGGCCCCAGCATTTT.

V gene TRBV10-3 combines with J gene TRBJ1-1, with D unclear. The CDR3 sequence is 13 residues long. Germline CDR1 reads ENHRY; CDR2 reads SYGVKD. V lost 7 bases and J lost 5, with 14 bases in between. The DNA for the CDR3 is TGTGCCATCACTGACGGCAGGCAGACTGAAGCTTTCTTT. Its translation is CAITDGRQTEAFF.

This chain uses TRBV10-3 with TRBJ1-2; D perhaps matches TRBD1 (6 bases). V lost 4 bases, J lost 8 bases, and 14 bases lay in between. The CDR3 is 13 amino acids. Germline-derived CDR1 and CDR2 are ENHRY and SYGVKD. The CDR3 spells CAISGQGNEGYTF. The DNA for the CDR3 is TGTGCCATCAGTGGCCAGGGGAATGAGGGCTACACCTTC.

In its sample, this clone was seen a few times. V gene TRBV10-3 combines with J gene TRBJ2-7, with unresolved D. The germline V gene has CDR1 ENHRY and CDR2 SYGVKD. Trimming removed 6 bases from V and 2 bases from J, with 14 bases in between. The CDR3 consists of 14 residues. The DNA of the CDR3 is TGTGCCATCAGCGCTTCTGCCGTTCCCTACGAGCAGTACTTC. Translated, it gives CAISASAVPYEQYF.

This chain uses TRBV4-3 with TRBJ1-6; the D gene is possibly TRBD1 (5 bases). Trimming took 0 bases from V and 9 from J, leaving 12 bases between them. CDR1 and CDR2 from the germline V gene are LGHNA and YSLEER. This CDR3 is 15 amino acids long. The CDR3 coding sequence is TGCGCCAGCAGCCAAGAGGGGGGAAAGTCTTCACCCCTCCACTTT. Translated, it gives CASSQEGGKSSPLHF.

Comment on this clone: A far larger clone is just one base off, so this is likely a read error. The J gene is TRBJ2-7, the V gene TRBV5-4, with 9 positions matching TRBD1. CDR1 SGHNT and CDR2 YYREEE come from the germline V gene (reference sequence). CDR3 length equals 14 residues. DNA for the CDR3: TGTGCCAGCAGCCTGGACAGGGGCTCCTACGGGCAGTACTTC. Translating gives CASSLDRGSYGQYF.

The chain joins TRBV7-9 to TRBJ1-2; no definite D call. The germline V gene encodes CDR1 SEHNR and CDR2 FQNEAQ (reference sequence). Trimming cost V 5 bases and J 0 bases, with 10 bases left between them. This CDR3 region has 14 residues. The CDR3 spells CASSGDIANYGYTF. CDR3 in DNA: TGTGCCAGCAGCGGAGACATTGCTAACTATGGCTACACCTTC.

The V gene is TRBV21-1, the J gene TRBJ1-3; TRBD1, the table's D call, lacks a check against the DNA. TRBV21-1 is a pseudogene locus. The CDR3 is made up of 14 amino acids. The CDR3: CASTSDRSGNTIYF. CDR3 in DNA: TGTGCCAGCACCTCAGACAGATCTGGAAACACCATATATTTT.

The gene calls are TRBV19 and TRBJ2-3, with no clear D. This CDR3 region has 14 residues. Germline lookup yields CDR1 LNHDA and CDR2 SQIVND (reference sequence). The germline V and J ends were trimmed by 10 bases and 2 bases, with 16 bases remaining between them. The CDR3 coding sequence is TGTGCCACCAGACCTACCTATTCCACAGATACGCAGTATTTT. It translates to CATRPTYSTDTQYF.

The chain combines TRBV7-9 with TRBJ2-1; D is ambiguous. The CDR3 length is 17 residues. CDR1 is SEHNR, CDR2 FQNEAQ, per germline (reference sequence). Deletions cut 1 base from V and 0 bases from J, with 13 bases between. The CDR3 bases are TGTGCCAGCAGCTTAGGAGGTTGGGGTTTCTCCTACAATGAGCAGTTCTTC. Its translation is CASSLGGWGFSYNEQFF.

As to this clone: A single base separates this from a much larger clone, so it may be a read error. This chain links TRBV27 with TRBJ2-1; D is perhaps TRBD2 (5 bases). V lost 2 bases, J lost 8 bases, and 16 bases lay in between. Germline V gene data show CDR1 as MNHEY and CDR2 as SMNVEV (reference sequence). This CDR3 comprises 15 residues. CDR3 nucleotides: TGTGCCAGCAGTTTAGACCAGACCGCGGGCTATGAGCAGTTCTTC. Translation: CASSLDQTAGYEQFF.

The rearrangement links TRBV5-1 to TRBJ1-5, with 7 bases that match TRBD1. From germline, CDR1 is SGHRS and CDR2 YFSETQ. The V gene end was trimmed by 4 bases and the J gene end by 1 base; junction bases not matched to a gene: 11. CDR3 size: 17 residues. This CDR3 is CASSPAPGQESNQPQHF. The CDR3, as DNA: TGCGCCAGCAGCCCCGCCCCAGGACAGGAAAGCAATCAGCCCCAGCATTTT.